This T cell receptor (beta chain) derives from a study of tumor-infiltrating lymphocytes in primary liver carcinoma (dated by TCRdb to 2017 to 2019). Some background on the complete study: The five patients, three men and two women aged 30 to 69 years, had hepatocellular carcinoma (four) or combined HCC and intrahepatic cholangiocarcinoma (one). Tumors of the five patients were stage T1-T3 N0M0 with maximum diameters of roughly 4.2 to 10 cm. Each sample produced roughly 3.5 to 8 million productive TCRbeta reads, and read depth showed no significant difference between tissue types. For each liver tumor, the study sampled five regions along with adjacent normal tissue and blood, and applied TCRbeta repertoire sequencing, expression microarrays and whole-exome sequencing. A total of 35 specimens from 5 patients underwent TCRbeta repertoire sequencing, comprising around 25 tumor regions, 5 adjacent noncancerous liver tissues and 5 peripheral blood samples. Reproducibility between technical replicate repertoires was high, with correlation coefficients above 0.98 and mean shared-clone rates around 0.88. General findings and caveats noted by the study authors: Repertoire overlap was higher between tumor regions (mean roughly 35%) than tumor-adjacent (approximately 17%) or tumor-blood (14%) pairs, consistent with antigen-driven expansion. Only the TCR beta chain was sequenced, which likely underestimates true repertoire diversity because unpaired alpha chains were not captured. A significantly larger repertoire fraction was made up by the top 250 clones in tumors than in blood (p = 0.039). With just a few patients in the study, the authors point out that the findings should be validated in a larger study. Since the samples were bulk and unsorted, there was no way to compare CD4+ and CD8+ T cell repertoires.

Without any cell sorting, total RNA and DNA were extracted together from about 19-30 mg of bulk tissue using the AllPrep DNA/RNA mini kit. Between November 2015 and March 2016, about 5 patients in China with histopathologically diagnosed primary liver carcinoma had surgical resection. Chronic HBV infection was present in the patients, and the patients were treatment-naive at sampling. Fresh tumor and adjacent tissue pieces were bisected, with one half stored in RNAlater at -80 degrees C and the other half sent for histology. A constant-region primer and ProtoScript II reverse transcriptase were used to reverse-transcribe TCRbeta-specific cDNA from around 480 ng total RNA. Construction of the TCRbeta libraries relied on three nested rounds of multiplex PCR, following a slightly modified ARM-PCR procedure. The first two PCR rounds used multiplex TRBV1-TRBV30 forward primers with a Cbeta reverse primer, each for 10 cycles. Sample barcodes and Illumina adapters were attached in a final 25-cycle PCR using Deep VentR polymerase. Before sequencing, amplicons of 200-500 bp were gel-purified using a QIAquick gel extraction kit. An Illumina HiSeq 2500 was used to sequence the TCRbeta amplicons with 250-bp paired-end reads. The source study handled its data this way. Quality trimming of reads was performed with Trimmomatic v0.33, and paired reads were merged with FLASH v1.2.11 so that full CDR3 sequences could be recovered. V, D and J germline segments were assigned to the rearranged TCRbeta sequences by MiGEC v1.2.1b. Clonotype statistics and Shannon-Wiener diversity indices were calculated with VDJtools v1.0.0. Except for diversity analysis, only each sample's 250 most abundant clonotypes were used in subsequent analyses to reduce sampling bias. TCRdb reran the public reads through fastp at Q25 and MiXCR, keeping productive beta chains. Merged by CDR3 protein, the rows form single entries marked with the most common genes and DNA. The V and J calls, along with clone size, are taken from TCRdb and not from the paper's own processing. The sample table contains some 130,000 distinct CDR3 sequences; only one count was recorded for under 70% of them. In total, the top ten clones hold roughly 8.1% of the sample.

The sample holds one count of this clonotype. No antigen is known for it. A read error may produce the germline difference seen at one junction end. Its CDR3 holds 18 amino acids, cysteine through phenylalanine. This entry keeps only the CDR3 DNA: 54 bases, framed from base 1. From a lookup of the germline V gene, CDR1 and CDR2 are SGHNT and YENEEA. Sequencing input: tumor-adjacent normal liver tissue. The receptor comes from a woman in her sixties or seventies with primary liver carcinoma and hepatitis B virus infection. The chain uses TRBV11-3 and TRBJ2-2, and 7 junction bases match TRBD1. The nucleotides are TGTGCCAGCAGAACCAGGCTTAGGGACAGAACGAACACCGGGGAGCTGTATTTT. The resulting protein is CASRTRLRDRTNTGELYF.